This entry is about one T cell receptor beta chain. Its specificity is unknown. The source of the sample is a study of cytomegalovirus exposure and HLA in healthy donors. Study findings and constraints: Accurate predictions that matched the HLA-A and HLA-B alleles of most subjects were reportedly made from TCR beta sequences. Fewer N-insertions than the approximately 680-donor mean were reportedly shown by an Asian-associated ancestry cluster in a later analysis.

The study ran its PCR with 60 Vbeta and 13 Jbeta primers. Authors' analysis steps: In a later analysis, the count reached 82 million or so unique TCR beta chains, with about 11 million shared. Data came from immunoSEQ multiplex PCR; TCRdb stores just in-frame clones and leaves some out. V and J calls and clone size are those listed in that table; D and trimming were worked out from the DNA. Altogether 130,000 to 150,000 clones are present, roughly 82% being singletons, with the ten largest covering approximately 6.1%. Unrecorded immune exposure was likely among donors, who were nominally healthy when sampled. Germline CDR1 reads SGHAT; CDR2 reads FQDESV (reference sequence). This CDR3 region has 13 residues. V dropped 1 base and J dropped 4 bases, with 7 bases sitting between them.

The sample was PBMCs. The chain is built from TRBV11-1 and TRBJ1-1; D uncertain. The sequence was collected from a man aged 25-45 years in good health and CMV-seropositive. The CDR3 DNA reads TGTGCCAGCAGCTTAGTCCAGTCCACTGAAGCTTTCTTT. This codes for CASSLVQSTEAFF. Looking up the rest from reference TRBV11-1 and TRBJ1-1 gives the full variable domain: EAEVAQSPRYKITEKSQAVAFWCDPISGHATLYWYRQILGQGPELLVQFQDESVVDDSQLPKDRFSAERLKGVDSTLKIQPAELGDSAMYLCASSLVQSTEAFFGQGTRLTVV.